This TCR beta chain comes out of a study of shared clonotypes between healthy human individuals. Overall study: Each donor's CD8 memory used one plate, CD8 naive two, each CD4 subset three. Study results and limitations: Some clonotypes were shared by all four sorted-subset donors, while others were not shared. The non-shared ones had lower generation probabilities than the shared ones.

Comments on this clone: Its antigen is undetermined.

It was into CD45RA+ naive and CD45RA-negative memory subsets that the CD4+ cells were split. The assay was immunoSEQ multiplex PCR, and TCRdb's table has in-frame clones only and misses some. The sample lists fewer than 400,000 clones; around 72% were seen once. The TCR originated in a man in his thirties or forties in good health. Sequencing was carried out using memory CD4+ T cells sorted from blood. The subset was: CD45RA-negative fraction.

The CDR3 DNA reads as TGTGCCAGCAGCTTGTTCAAGCGGGAGAACACCGGGGAGCTGTTTTTT. It encodes CASSLFKRENTGELFF. This chain uses TRBV5-6 with TRBJ2-2; 7 bases are shared with TRBD2. Per the germline V gene, CDR1 is SGHDT and CDR2 is YYEEEE. The junction had 4 bases not matched to a gene; V was cut back by 1 base and J by 1 base. The CDR3 extends over 16 amino acids. Variable domain in full (rest from reference TRBV5-6 and TRBJ2-2): DAGVTQSPTHLIKTRGQQVTLRCSPKSGHDTVSWYQQALGQGPQFIFQYYEEEERQRGNFPDRFSGHQFPNYSSELNVNALLLGDSALYLCASSLFKRENTGELFFGEGSRLTVL.